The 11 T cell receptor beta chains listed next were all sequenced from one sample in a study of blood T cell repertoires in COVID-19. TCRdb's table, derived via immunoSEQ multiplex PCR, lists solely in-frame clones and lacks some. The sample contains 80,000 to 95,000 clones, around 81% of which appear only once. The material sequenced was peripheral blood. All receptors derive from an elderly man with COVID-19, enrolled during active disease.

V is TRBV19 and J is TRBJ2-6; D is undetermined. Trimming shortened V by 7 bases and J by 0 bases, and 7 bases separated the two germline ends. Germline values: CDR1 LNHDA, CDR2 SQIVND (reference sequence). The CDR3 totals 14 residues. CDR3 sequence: CASKQNSGANVLTF. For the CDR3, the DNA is TGTGCCAGTAAACAGAACTCTGGGGCCAACGTCCTGACTTTC.

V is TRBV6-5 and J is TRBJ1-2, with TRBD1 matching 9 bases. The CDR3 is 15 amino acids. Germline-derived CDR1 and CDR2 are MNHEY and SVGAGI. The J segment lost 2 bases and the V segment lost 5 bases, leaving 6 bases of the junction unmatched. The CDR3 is CASSRQGTGNYGYTF. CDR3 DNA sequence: TGTGCCAGCAGTCGTCAAGGGACAGGGAACTATGGCTACACCTTC.

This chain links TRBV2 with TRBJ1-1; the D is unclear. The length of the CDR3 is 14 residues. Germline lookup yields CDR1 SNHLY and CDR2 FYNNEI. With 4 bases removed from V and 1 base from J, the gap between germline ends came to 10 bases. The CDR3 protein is CASSVLWANTEAFF. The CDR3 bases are TGTGCCAGCAGTGTATTGTGGGCGAACACTGAAGCTTTCTTT.

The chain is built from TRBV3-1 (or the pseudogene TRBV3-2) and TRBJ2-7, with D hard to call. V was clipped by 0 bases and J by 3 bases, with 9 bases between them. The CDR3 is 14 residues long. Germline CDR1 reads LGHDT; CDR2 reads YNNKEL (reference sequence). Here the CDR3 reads CASSQDVAVYEQYF. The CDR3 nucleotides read TGTGCCAGCAGCCAAGATGTGGCAGTCTACGAGCAGTACTTC.

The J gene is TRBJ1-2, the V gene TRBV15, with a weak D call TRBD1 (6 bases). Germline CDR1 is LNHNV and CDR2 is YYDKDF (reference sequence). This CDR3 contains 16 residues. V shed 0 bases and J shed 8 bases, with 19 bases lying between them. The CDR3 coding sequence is TGTGCCACCAGCAGAGATCGGGGGGCCTCAGGACGGGGCTACACCTTC. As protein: CATSRDRGASGRGYTF.

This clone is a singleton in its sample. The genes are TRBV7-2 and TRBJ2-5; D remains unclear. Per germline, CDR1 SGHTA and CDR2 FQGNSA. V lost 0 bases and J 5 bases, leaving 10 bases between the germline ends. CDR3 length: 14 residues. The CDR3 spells CASSLAQVQETQYF. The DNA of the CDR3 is TGTGCCAGCAGCTTAGCGCAGGTCCAGGAGACCCAGTACTTC.

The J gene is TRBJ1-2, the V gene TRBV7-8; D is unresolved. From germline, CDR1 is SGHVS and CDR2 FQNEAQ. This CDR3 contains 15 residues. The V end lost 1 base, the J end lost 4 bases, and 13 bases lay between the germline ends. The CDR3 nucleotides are TGTGCCAGCAGCTTAGTTAACAGCGGCGGCTATGGCTACACCTTC. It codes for CASSLVNSGGYGYTF.

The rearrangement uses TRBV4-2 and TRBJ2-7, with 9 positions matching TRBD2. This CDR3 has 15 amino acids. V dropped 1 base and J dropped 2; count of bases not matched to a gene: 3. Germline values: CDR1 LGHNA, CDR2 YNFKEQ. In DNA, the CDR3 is TGTGCCAGCAGCCAAGCGTTAGCGGGAGCCTACGAGCAGTACTTC. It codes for CASSQALAGAYEQYF.

CDR3 bases: TGTGCCAGCAGGTCGGGTGGAAAACTGTTTTTT. It is translated as CASRSGGKLFF. The J gene is TRBJ1-4, the V gene TRBV12-3 or TRBV12-4, with D unresolved. The CDR3 spans 11 residues. V lost 6 bases and J lost 10, with 9 bases in between.

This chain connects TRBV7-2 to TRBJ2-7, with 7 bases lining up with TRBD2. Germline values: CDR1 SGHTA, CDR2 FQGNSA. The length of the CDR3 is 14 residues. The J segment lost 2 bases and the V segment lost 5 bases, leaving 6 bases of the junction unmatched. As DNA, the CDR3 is TGTGCCAGCAGCCCTGGACTAGAAACCTACGAGCAGTACTTC. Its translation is CASSPGLETYEQYF.

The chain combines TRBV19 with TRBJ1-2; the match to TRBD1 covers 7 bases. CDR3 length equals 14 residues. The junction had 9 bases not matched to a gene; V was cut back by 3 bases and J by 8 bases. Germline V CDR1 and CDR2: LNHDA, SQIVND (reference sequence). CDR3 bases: TGTGCCAGTAGTATCTCGTTAGACAGGGAGGGCTACACCTTC. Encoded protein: CASSISLDREGYTF. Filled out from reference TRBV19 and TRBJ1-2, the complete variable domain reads DGGITQSPKYLFRKEGQNVTLSCEQNLNHDAMYWYRQDPGQGLRLIYYSQIVNDFQKGDIAEGYSVSREKKESFPLTVTSAQKNPTAFYLCASSISLDREGYTFGSGTRLTVV.